This TCR beta chain came from a study of T-cell memory formation after mild COVID-19. Study-wide background: Largely, TCR clusters stayed within a single donor.

A word on this clonotype: Its antigen is currently unknown.

The CDR3 spans 13 residues. The V end lost 5 bases, the J end lost 6 bases, and 10 bases lay between the germline ends. Germline V gene lookup returns CDR1 SEHNR and CDR2 FQNEAQ (reference sequence). TCRalpha and TCRbeta libraries used 5'RACE with constant-segment primers and UMIs. TCRdb reprocessed the 5' RACE reads with MiXCR, giving one entry per CDR3 protein. The sample contains 360,000 or so distinct CDR3 sequences, around 28% of which appear only once. General observations from the study: Contracting clones from day 15 to 85 had balanced CD4/CD8; later expanders favoured CD4+. Some clones that responded turned up in pre-infection memory, which suggests that cross-reactive memory joined in.

This TCR came from an adult woman who had mild COVID-19 (a few samples of this study predate the infection). Cell type and time point are not known. The V gene is TRBV7-9, the J gene TRBJ2-2; no reliable D call. Material for sequencing was PBMCs or a T cell subset sorted from them (not recorded which). The CDR3 DNA is TGTGCCAGCAGCCCCGCTACGTCCGGGGAGCTGTTTTTT. Translation gives CASSPATSGELFF.